A selection of T cell receptor beta chains follows, all from one sample in a study of shared clonotypes between healthy human individuals. Libraries were prepared by immunoSEQ multiplex PCR; TCRdb keeps only in-frame clonotypes and omits some of them. The sample includes 2,500,000 or so clones, roughly 93% of them seen just once. Sequencing was done on a sample of naive CD4+ T cells from PBMCs. The receptors were sampled from a young man in good health. Some clones in this sample may be carry-over from other donors' samples. Each CDR3 is given with its conserved first and last residue. Fields, in order: D gene, clone size, V gene, J gene, CDR3 protein, CDR3 DNA. The D gene is left open where the match is weak. The size field is filled for only some rows; it gives once, few, many or a size class.

D: -
size: -
V: TRBV9
J: TRBJ2-3
CDR3: CASSVDSSTDTQYF
DNA: TGTGCCAGCAGCGTAGACAGCAGCACAGATACGCAGTATTTT

D: TRBD2
size: -
V: TRBV25-1
J: TRBJ2-3
CDR3: CASSITPGLAGQWDTQYF
DNA: TGTGCCAGCAGTATCACTCCGGGACTAGCGGGGCAATGGGATACGCAGTATTTT

D: TRBD1
size: few
V: TRBV2
J: TRBJ1-1
CDR3: CASRVQGELTEAFF
DNA: TGTGCCAGCAGAGTACAGGGGGAACTGACTGAAGCTTTCTTT

D: TRBD2
size: -
V: TRBV25-1
J: TRBJ2-4
CDR3: CASTDSGRASDIQYF
DNA: TGTGCCAGTACCGATAGCGGGAGGGCCAGTGACATTCAGTACTTC

D: -
size: -
V: TRBV21-1
J: TRBJ2-3
CDR3: CASSKVGSGRARDTQYF
DNA: TGTGCCAGCAGCAAAGTAGGAAGCGGGAGGGCCAGGGATACGCAGTATTTT

D: -
size: -
V: TRBV2
J: TRBJ2-7
CDR3: CASSEQGRDYEQYF
DNA: TGTGCCAGCAGTGAACAGGGCAGAGACTACGAGCAGTACTTC

D: -
size: -
V: TRBV6-6
J: TRBJ1-1
CDR3: CASSLLGVNTEAFF
DNA: TGTGCCAGCAGTCTACTCGGGGTGAACACTGAAGCTTTCTTT

D: -
size: once
V: TRBV6-5
J: TRBJ2-7
CDR3: CASTRGGNPYEQYF
DNA: TGTGCCAGCACCAGGGGAGGGAATCCCTACGAGCAGTACTTC

D: TRBD1
size: -
V: TRBV27
J: TRBJ1-5
CDR3: CASSLGPGQGNQPQHF
DNA: TGTGCCAGCAGTTTGGGGCCGGGACAGGGTAATCAGCCCCAGCATTTT

D: TRBD1
size: once
V: TRBV7-3
J: TRBJ2-7
CDR3: CASSPESGTVLLEQYF
DNA: TGTGCCAGCAGCCCCGAGTCAGGGACAGTTCTTCTAGAGCAGTACTTC

D: -
size: -
V: TRBV6-1
J: TRBJ2-5
CDR3: CASSEQQETQYF
DNA: TGTGCCAGCAGTGAACAGCAAGAGACCCAGTACTTC

D: -
size: -
V: TRBV28
J: TRBJ2-7
CDR3: CASSSGGPLGYEQYF
DNA: TGTGCCAGCAGTTCCGGGGGACCGCTGGGGTACGAGCAGTACTTC

D: -
size: -
V: TRBV28
J: TRBJ2-5
CDR3: CASSLLQETQYF
DNA: TGTGCCAGCAGTCTTTTACAAGAGACCCAGTACTTC

D: -
size: -
V: TRBV11-2
J: TRBJ2-1
CDR3: CASSLGRSHLYNEQFF
DNA: TGTGCCAGCAGCCTAGGGAGGTCCCACCTTTACAATGAGCAGTTCTTC

D: TRBD1
size: -
V: TRBV5-3
J: TRBJ1-2
CDR3: CARSLGGQAKGYTF
DNA: TGTGCCAGAAGCTTGGGCGGACAGGCTAAGGGCTACACCTTC